This T cell receptor beta chain is from a study of cytomegalovirus exposure and HLA in healthy donors (dated by TCRdb to the late 2010s). General notes on the study: An earlier analysis of some 500 of the donors reported 250 to 300 Gb of sequence data and approximately 110 million unique TCR beta sequences from about 180 million T cells. About 280 gigabases of sequencing data and approximately 93 million unique TCR sequences were included in an early release covering roughly 600 HLA-typed donors. Of the roughly 400 genotyped donors, over 80% were placed in the genetic ancestry cluster associated with self-reported Caucasian donors. The study aimed to test whether cataloging public T cell receptors could reveal signatures of past pathogen exposure. Using immunosequencing, the study profiled T cell repertoires from about 610 subjects and related those repertoires to cytomegalovirus serostatus. In addition to the first cohort of about 650 subjects, a separate validation cohort of 120 different subjects was used. To predict cytomegalovirus infection status, the study combined high-throughput TCR immunosequencing, statistical association of individual TCRs with disease status, and machine learning. To study patterns of TCR occurrence, a later analysis re-analyzed previously published TCR beta repertoires from under 750 donors and added high-resolution HLA genotyping. Rather than using new phenotypic data, the later analysis identified candidate immune exposures from TCR beta sequences and from how often those sequences occurred across donors. An earlier analysis of fewer than 750 of the donors used high-throughput TCR beta sequencing to judge whether each TCR beta V gene segment behaved as functional or pseudogenic. Donor age, sex, ethnicity and CMV serostatus were collected together with the repertoire data. A later genetic analysis used genome-wide SNP genotypes for about 55% of the 666 donors, treating that subset as a discovery cohort. All discovery cohort repertoires had been generated using a single sequencing platform. Both class I and class II loci were covered by HLA typing, at four-digit resolution. Typing coverage varied by locus: 629-630 donors for A, B, C, DRB1 and DQB1; 522 for DQA1; 606 for DPA1; around 490 for DPB1. Because of strong linkage in the cohort, roughly five DR-DQ haplotypes were treated as single units for association and clustering. On average, around 200,000 unique TCR beta nucleotide sequences were sequenced per donor among roughly 430 genotyped donors of the cohort, with 15% to 20% of those sequences being non-productive.

Study-wide conclusions, independent of this receptor: In a later genetic analysis, a missense DCLRE1C variant was associated with V-gene and J-gene trimming of TCR beta chains, and the association was replicated in an independent cohort. CMV serostatus was the only immune exposure information available for the cohort. A cluster of highly shared sequence variants was judged likely to be a technical artifact of the sequencing pipeline. In the study, 164 TCR beta chains were listed as associated with cytomegalovirus. Compared with the roughly 670-donor mean, donors in an Asian-associated ancestry cluster had fewer N-insertions in productive TCRs, according to a later genetic analysis. A later analysis found that HLA-associated TCR beta chains were more clonally expanded and had lower generation probabilities than equally common non-associated chains. A later analysis found that TCR association rates varied across HLA loci, with DRB1 alleles showing the most associated TCRs and HLA-C alleles the fewest. In a later analysis, most CMV-associated TCR beta chains were found to appear HLA-restricted, with HLA associations seemingly driven largely by CMV exposure. Linkage disequilibrium might explain the correlated functional status among segregating V segments, but an unknown experimental factor could not be ruled out. An earlier analysis of roughly 570 of the donors showed that most TCR beta V segments appeared in productive rearrangements either about 90% or about 30% of the time, which broadly matched IMGT annotations. Cytomegalovirus status was reported to be diagnosed by the classifier with high specificity and sensitivity in both the original and validation cohorts. Presence/absence analyses assumed roughly uniform sequencing depth across donors, an assumption that may not hold. Some IMGT-functional V segments, including TRBV6-2 and TRBV6-3, could not be distinguished by the 87-base-pair reads and were therefore excluded. Because counts were too low, seventeen rarely observed V segments, including chromosome 9 orphons, were excluded from the earlier analysis of 587 of the donors. The authors suggested that the approach could potentially be generalized to other disease states and immunological phenotypes. In a later analysis, several top co-occurrence clusters were reported to appear linked to parvovirus B19, influenza, CMV and Epstein-Barr virus. In vitro tests confirmed that a few of the cytomegalovirus-associated TCR beta chains recognize cytomegalovirus antigens. A further reported finding was that TCR beta sequences accurately predicted the HLA-A and HLA-B alleles for most subjects in the first cohort. Most TCR sequences were seen in very few donors, while some public TCRs were found in many individuals. Only TCR beta chains were sequenced in this cohort, and the absence of alpha or paired-chain data limited detectable features. Assigning TCR associations to individual alleles was difficult when HLA alleles, especially DR and DQ, strongly co-occurred. A later analysis associated 15,000 or so TCR beta sequences with specific HLA alleles at a false discovery rate of 0.05. Because HLA typing was unavailable for some donors at each locus, only the typed subset was used in association tests.

Concerning this clone: There is no known antigen for this receptor. Base qualities are missing; no much larger clone stands one base away.

The library was produced with the immunoSEQ multiplex PCR assay. The multiplex PCR relied on a mix of 60 forward primers for TCR Vbeta segments and 13 reverse primers for TCR Jbeta segments. The CDR3 region of rearranged TCR beta genes was amplified from genomic DNA by a multiplex PCR assay. The amplified TCR beta libraries were sequenced on the Illumina HiSeq System as 87-base-pair reads. The paper's processing steps were these. In a later analysis, tens of millions of unique TCR beta chains were counted across the roughly 700 repertoires, and approximately 11 million of these chains were shared by at least two donors. A nearest-neighbor algorithm error-corrected the raw reads and collapsed the reads into unique sequences, merging closely related sequences to remove PCR and sequencing errors. To assign V, D and J gene segments, CDR3 sequences were aligned to IMGT reference sequences. For a sequence to be retained, a match of at least six nucleotides was required to both a V gene segment and a J gene segment. Rearrangements were called productive when the CDR3 lacked stop codons and stayed in frame with V and J; all others were non-productive. CDR3 was defined by IMGT convention, running from the second conserved V-encoded cysteine to the conserved J-encoded phenylalanine. In an earlier analysis of 587 of the donors, sequences lacking an unambiguous match to a single V gene segment were excluded. An earlier analysis of fewer than 750 of the donors called V segments functional above 56.7% productive rearrangements and segregating when the between-donor standard deviation exceeded 5%. A statistical classification framework was built to diagnose cytomegalovirus status from the catalog of TCR beta chain sequences. In a later analysis, V and J genes were assigned by comparing TCR nucleotide sequences against IMGT/GENE-DB human TR gene sequences. In a later analysis, CDR3 sequences and most-parsimonious VDJ recombination scenarios were assigned using the TCRdist pipeline. In a later analysis, each TCR beta chain was defined by its CDR3 amino acid sequence together with its V-gene family, and reads lacking a unique V-gene family were excluded. A later analysis removed 450 to 600 highly shared, low-generation-probability nucleotide sequences to deal with suspected cross-contamination and a sequencing artifact. For each public chain, a later analysis derived a clonal expansion index from normalized ranks of inferred template counts within each repertoire. A later analysis computed generation probabilities with a VDJ recombination model fitted to out-of-frame rearrangements, and checked the results against IGoR. A later analysis scored TCR-TCR, TCR-HLA and TCR-CMV co-occurrence with hypergeometric tests, applying a repertoire-size bias correction to TCR pairs. To estimate false discovery rates, a later analysis permuted the HLA or CMV assignments 20 times. In a later analysis, co-occurring TCRs were grouped with DBSCAN, and TCRdist sequence similarity was added when clustering was performed within HLA-allele-positive subsets. For co-occurrence clustering, repertoires with fewer than 30,000 or more than 120,000 public chains were excluded, along with five repertoires with anomalous nucleotide sharing. TCRdb's version of the immuneACCESS table is confined to in-frame rearrangements and falls short of the full clone set. An unresolved V gene accounts for under half of the shortfall where checked; the remainder is of unknown origin. That table furnishes V, J and clone size, whereas the DNA furnished D and trimming. The sample table holds 130,000 or so clones, of which 80% to 85% were seen once. The ten largest clones take up 2.1% of the sample.

Trimming costs V 0 bases and J 4 bases, and their ends lie 12 bases apart. The CDR3 starts with the cysteine, ends with the phenylalanine, and has 16 residues. Only the CDR3 region is kept as DNA, spanning 48 bases read in frame from base 1. In the germline V gene (reference sequence), CDR1 corresponds to LNHNV and CDR2 to YYDKDF. The cohort consisted of 670 or so healthy bone marrow donors. All cohort members were sampled while nominally healthy, although unrecorded immune exposures were likely present. The donor tested CMV seronegative, placing the donor among the approximately 400 seronegative members of the cohort. Every donor gave a peripheral blood sample, and the peripheral blood mononuclear cells from that sample were used for TCR beta sequencing. Genomic DNA extraction from the blood cell samples was performed with the Qiagen DNeasy Blood Extraction Kit.

In this chain, TRBV15 is recombined with TRBJ1-4, with the D gene not confidently named. Sequencing was performed on PBMCs. This clonotype originated in a man younger than 40 in good health and CMV-seronegative. The bases read TGTGCCACCAGCAGAGATCTGGGAGTTGGTAATGAAAAACTGTTTTTT. The encoded protein is CATSRDLGVGNEKLFF.